The rows below give T cell receptor beta chains drawn from one sample of a study of T cell responses to AZD1222 COVID-19 vaccine. The method was immunoSEQ multiplex PCR; TCRdb's version includes in-frame clones alone and lacks a portion of them. The sample records roughly 130,000 clones, 88% being singletons. The sample in question was peripheral blood, obtained on day 0 of AZD1222 vaccination. These receptor sequences come from an adult in good health. The CDR3 runs from the conserved cysteine through the conserved F or W. A D gene is named only where the DNA matches it firmly. Size is omitted from some rows. Given values are once, few, many or a class for expanded clones.

-	15	TRBV6-6	TRBD2	TRBJ2-1	TGTGCCAGCAGTTCAGTAGCGGGCTTCTACAATGAGCAGTTCTTC	CASSSVAGFYNEQFF
-	16	TRBV12-2	-	TRBJ2-7	TGTGCAAGTCGCCTTGACTTGGGGGGCGCGTCCTACGAGCAGTACTTC	CASRLDLGGASYEQYF
-	16	TRBV6-2/TRBV6-3	-	TRBJ2-3	TGTGCCAGCAGTTACTCGACGGGCCGAGTGTCAGATACGCAGTATTTT	CASSYSTGRVSDTQYF
once	16	TRBV11-2	TRBD1	TRBJ1-3	TGTGCCAGCAGCCCCGGGACAGGGGGCGCTGGAAACACCATATATTTT	CASSPGTGGAGNTIYF
-	13	TRBV7-9	-	TRBJ1-1	TGTGCCAGCAGCACGTCCGGGGGAACTGAAGCTTTCTTT	CASSTSGGTEAFF
-	19	TRBV5-4	-	TRBJ2-6	TGTGCCAGCAGCTATTCGGGACCGAAGGTACTTCCTGGGGCCAACGTCCTGACTTTC	CASSYSGPKVLPGANVLTF
few	15	TRBV7-2	TRBD2	TRBJ2-7	TGTGCCAGCAGCTTTGGACTAGCGGGGGGAGGAGAGCAGTACTTC	CASSFGLAGGGEQYF
once	16	TRBV7-6	TRBD1	TRBJ1-6	TGTGCCAGCAGCTTAAGGACGGGACAGAATAATTCACCCCTCCACTTT	CASSLRTGQNNSPLHF
-	13	TRBV5-1	-	TRBJ1-2	TGCGCCAGCAGCACGGACGGTTTTGGTGGCTACACCTTC	CASSTDGFGGYTF
-	13	TRBV7-3	TRBD1	TRBJ1-2	TGTGCCAGCAGCCCGACAGGGGTTGACGGCTACACCTTC	CASSPTGVDGYTF
-	13	TRBV29-1	-	TRBJ2-5	TGCAGCGTTGAAGGGGGACCCCAAGAGACCCAGTACTTC	CSVEGGPQETQYF
few	24	TRBV12-2	-	TRBJ1-4	TGTGCAAGTCGCTTAATCGCCGTCTTCTGGCACCGGGACAGGGCCTCCCCGGGAAGTGAAAAACTGTTTTTT	CASRLIAVFWHRDRASPGSEKLFF
-	17	TRBV9	TRBD1	TRBJ1-5	TGTGCCAGCAGCGAGGGATCCGGACAGGCGAGCAATCAGCCCCAGCATTTT	CASSEGSGQASNQPQHF
once	16	TRBV5-1	TRBD2	TRBJ2-5	TGCGCCAGCGGAAAGGGACTAGCGGGAGGTTGGGAGACCCAGTACTTC	CASGKGLAGGWETQYF
-	13	TRBV5-1	-	TRBJ1-4	TGCGCCAGCCAGCTTACAACTAATGAAAAACTGTTTTTT	CASQLTTNEKLFF
-	14	TRBV6-4	-	TRBJ2-3	TGTGCCAGCAGTGACAGGGATGCGACGGATACGCAGTATTTT	CASSDRDATDTQYF
-	14	TRBV6-5	TRBD1	TRBJ1-2	TGTGCCAGCAGCCCGGACAGGGAGTTCTATGGCTACACCTTC	CASSPDREFYGYTF
-	14	TRBV20-1	TRBD2	TRBJ2-7	TGCAGTGCTAGTCTAGTCCAGCGGGACTACGAGCAGTACTTC	CSASLVQRDYEQYF
-	12	TRBV6-5	-	TRBJ2-7	TGTGCCAGCAGTTCAGGAACCTACGAGCAGTACTTC	CASSSGTYEQYF
-	16	TRBV19	TRBD1	TRBJ2-2	TGTGCCACCTGGGCCGGGACAGGAGCGAACACCGGGGAGCTGTTTTTT	CATWAGTGANTGELFF
-	15	TRBV6-5	-	TRBJ2-6	TGTGCCAGCAGTTACTCGGGCTCTGGGGCCAACGTCCTGACTTTC	CASSYSGSGANVLTF
-	16	TRBV28	TRBD1	TRBJ2-6	TGTGCCAGCAGTCCAGGGGGCTCGTCTGGGGCCAACGTCCTGACTTTC	CASSPGGSSGANVLTF
-	15	TRBV6-6	TRBD2	TRBJ2-1	TGTGCCAGCATTTCCGGGACTAGCGGGAGCTGGGAGCAGTTCTTC	CASISGTSGSWEQFF
-	16	TRBV4-1	-	TRBJ2-7	TGCGCCAGCAGCCAAGAGAGGCCAGGGGTCTCCTACGAGCAGTACTTC	CASSQERPGVSYEQYF
-	13	TRBV5-4	TRBD1	TRBJ1-1	TGTGCCAGCAGGACGGACAGGGTGGCTGAAGCTTTCTTT	CASRTDRVAEAFF
-	15	TRBV3-1/TRBV3-2	TRBD2	TRBJ2-5	TGTGCCAGCAGCCGCGGACTAGCTCTTGAAGAGACCCAGTACTTC	CASSRGLALEETQYF
-	14	TRBV29-1	TRBD2	TRBJ2-1	TGCAGCGCCTATCTAGCGGGGTTTTACAATGAGCAGTTCTTC	CSAYLAGFYNEQFF
-	13	TRBV2	-	TRBJ2-7	TGTGCCAGCACTCCCCGGGAGTCCTACGAGCAGTACTTC	CASTPRESYEQYF
-	15	TRBV6-5	-	TRBJ2-6	TGTGCCAGCAGTAGTAGGGGCGCTGGGGCCAACGTCCTGACTTTC	CASSSRGAGANVLTF
-	11	TRBV6-5	-	TRBJ2-1	TGTGCCAGCAGTTATTGGGATGAGCAGTTCTTC	CASSYWDEQFF